The 29 T cell receptor beta chains below come from one sample, sequenced in a study of T cells in Graves' hyperthyroidism and ophthalmopathy. RNA transcripts provided the source from which TCR beta CDR3 regions were amplified. The HTBI set primed first-round TCR CDR3 RT-PCR. TCRdb fed the multiplex PCR reads into MiXCR, producing one record per CDR3 protein. The profile covers under 800,000 distinct CDR3 sequences, with 14% appearing a single time and approximately 10% taken by the ten largest. Sequenced sample: blood. These receptors all stem from a woman under 30 with Graves' hyperthyroidism.

This clonotype was seen more than once but under ten times. The CDR3, as DNA: TGTGCCAGCAGTGAAGGTGTCGGTTACCAAGAGACCCAGTACTTC. This codes for CASSEGVGYQETQYF. This chain joins TRBV6-1 and TRBJ2-5; D is ambiguous. Germline assignment: CDR1 MNHNS and CDR2 SASEGT. This CDR3 has 15 amino acids. V shed 1 base and J shed 0 bases, with 9 bases lying between them.

The V call is TRBV7-8, the J call TRBJ2-7; 12 nucleotides match TRBD2. This CDR3 is built from 15 residues. The V gene's germline CDR1 is SGHVS and CDR2 FQNEAQ. Trimming took 5 bases from V and 3 from J; bases not matched to a gene: 5. CDR3 amino acids: CASSPRGLAGYEQYF. In nucleotides, the CDR3 is TGTGCCAGCAGCCCAAGGGGACTAGCGGGCTACGAGCAGTACTTC.

This clonotype was seen more than once but under ten times. This chain uses TRBV7-9 with TRBJ1-2; D gene ambiguous. The CDR3 is 12 amino acids. The germline V and J ends were trimmed by 5 bases and 6 bases, with 10 bases remaining between them. The germline gives CDR1 SEHNR, CDR2 FQNEAQ (reference sequence). In nucleotides, the CDR3 is TGTGCCAGCAGCGCCACTACCCATGGCTACACCTTC. It encodes CASSATTHGYTF.

The rearrangement joins TRBV19 to TRBJ2-1; D is undetermined. The germline gives CDR1 LNHDA, CDR2 SQIVND (reference sequence). The CDR3 runs to 14 residues. V was shortened by 6 bases and J by 3 bases, with 12 bases between the two germline ends. CDR3 sequence reads: CASRDAKSYNEQFF. The CDR3 bases are TGTGCCAGTAGGGACGCCAAGAGCTACAATGAGCAGTTCTTC.

This clonotype was counted only a few times. The J gene is TRBJ1-1, the V gene TRBV12-3 or TRBV12-4, with D uncertain. The CDR3 consists of 14 residues. Trimming stripped 4 bases from V and 5 bases from J, with 14 bases between. Here the CDR3 DNA reads TGTGCCAGCAGTTCGAGCGTGGGAGGGACTGAAGCTTTCTTT. Amino acid sequence: CASSSSVGGTEAFF.

This clonotype occurred many times. The CDR3 protein is CATGQSGLGEQFF. CDR3 coding DNA: TGTGCCACGGGACAGAGCGGACTCGGTGAGCAGTTCTTC. The rearrangement links TRBV7-9 to TRBJ2-1, with 7 nucleotides matching TRBD1. V was clipped by 10 bases and J by 9 bases; unmatched bases: 12. Per germline, CDR1 SEHNR and CDR2 FQNEAQ (reference sequence). The CDR3 contains 13 residues.

In this sample, this clonotype turned up a few times. This rearrangement joins TRBV27 to TRBJ1-2; the match to TRBD1 covers 10 bases. With 6 bases clipped from V and 6 bases from J, the junction kept 7 bases outside the gene matches. This CDR3 has 14 residues. The germline gives CDR1 MNHEY, CDR2 SMNVEV (reference sequence). The CDR3, as DNA: TGTGCCAGCAGGGGGACAGGGGTGCGAAATGGCTACACCTTC. Residues: CASRGTGVRNGYTF.

This clonotype was counted at least ten times. V gene TRBV7-8 combines with J gene TRBJ2-5; D might be TRBD2 (5 bases). The CDR3 has 15 residues. Germline CDR1 SGHVS, CDR2 FQNEAQ. V was shortened by 5 bases and J by 1 base, with 14 bases between the two germline ends. This CDR3 reads CASSPMEVAQETQYF. CDR3 in DNA: TGTGCCAGCAGCCCCATGGAGGTAGCCCAAGAGACCCAGTACTTC.

This clonotype was observed many times. In DNA form, the CDR3 reads TGCGCCAGCAGCCAATCAGAGGACCGGCGCTACGAGCAGTACTTC. Encoded protein: CASSQSEDRRYEQYF. J is TRBJ2-7 and V is TRBV4-1; D gene unclear. V lost 2 bases, J lost 3 bases, and 14 bases lay in between. The length of the CDR3 is 15 residues. CDR1 and CDR2 from the germline V gene are MGHRA and YSYEKL.

There are a few counts of this clonotype. The J gene is TRBJ2-1, the V gene TRBV10-3; 8 positions agree with TRBD2. The V and J ends lost 6 bases and 6 bases, in that order; junction bases with no gene match: 7. CDR1 is ENHRY and CDR2 is SYGVKD in the germline V gene. The CDR3 extends over 14 amino acids. CDR3 loop: CAISVGRAFNEQFF. The CDR3 DNA sequence: TGTGCCATCAGCGTCGGGAGGGCCTTCAATGAGCAGTTCTTC.

This clonotype was counted only a few times. The gene calls are TRBV30 and TRBJ2-1; D perhaps matches TRBD2 (6 bases). The CDR3 is 15 residues long. The V end lost 8 bases, the J end lost 3 bases, and 20 bases lay between the germline ends. Germline assignment: CDR1 GTSNPN and CDR2 SVGIG (reference sequence). CDR3 sequence (DNA): TGTGCCCGTTCCAGACTAGTCGGTGTCTACAATGAGCAGTTCTTC. It encodes CARSRLVGVYNEQFF.

The V call is TRBV12-3 or TRBV12-4, the J call TRBJ1-6; D is possibly TRBD1 (5 bases). The V end lost 6 bases, the J end lost 5 bases, and 14 bases lay between the germline ends. The CDR3 has 15 residues. As DNA, the CDR3 is TGTGCCAGCAGAGAGGGACGGAGAAATAATTCACCCCTCCACTTT. Translated, it gives CASREGRRNNSPLHF.

V gene TRBV2 combines with J gene TRBJ2-2; D is unresolved. Germline V lookup: CDR1 SNHLY, CDR2 FYNNEI. V was trimmed by 2 bases and J by 6 bases, leaving 10 bases between them. The CDR3 extends over 14 amino acids. CDR3 sequence reads: CASSEPDGSGELFF. The CDR3 region has the DNA TGTGCCAGCAGTGAACCCGACGGGTCCGGGGAGCTGTTTTTT. Using reference TRBV2 and TRBJ2-2 for the parts outside the CDR3, the full variable domain is EPEVTQTPSHQVTQMGQEVILRCVPISNHLYFYWYRQILGQKVEFLVSFYNNEISEKSEIFDDQFSVERPDGSNFTLKIRSTKLEDSAMYFCASSEPDGSGELFFGEGSRLTVL.

This clonotype appeared a few times. J is TRBJ2-5 and V is TRBV30, with TRBD2 matching 12 bases. The trim removed 4 bases at V and 2 bases at J, leaving 20 bases unmatched. Germline V gene sequence: CDR1 GTSNPN, CDR2 SVGIG (reference sequence). The CDR3 is 20 amino acids. This CDR3 is CAWIPYPRLAGASYQETQYF. CDR3 nucleotide sequence: TGTGCCTGGATTCCTTACCCGCGACTAGCGGGAGCTTCGTATCAAGAGACCCAGTACTTC. The entire variable domain, with the rest obtained from reference TRBV30 and TRBJ2-5, is as follows: SQTIHQWPATLVQPVGSPLSLECTVEGTSNPNLYWYRQAAGRGLQLLFYSVGIGQISSEVPQNLSASRPQDRQFILSSKKLLLSDSGFYLCAWIPYPRLAGASYQETQYFGPGTRLLVL.

This clonotype was found many times. CDR3 in amino acids: CATSDSSGRGSDTQYF. The CDR3 nucleotides are TGTGCCACCAGTGACTCCAGCGGGAGGGGATCAGATACGCAGTATTTT. The V call is TRBV24-1, the J call TRBJ2-3; 10 bases are a match to TRBD2. The CDR3 runs to 16 residues. The germline V gene encodes CDR1 KGHDR and CDR2 SFDVKD. V gave up 4 bases and J gave up 4 bases; unmatched junction bases: 7.

The chain combines TRBV5-1 with TRBJ2-5, with TRBD1 matching 8 bases. The J segment lost 2 bases and the V segment lost 2 bases, leaving 5 bases of the junction unmatched. Germline V lookup: CDR1 SGHRS, CDR2 YFSETQ. The CDR3 is made up of 15 amino acids. CDR3 region: CASSFSGTGQETQYF. The CDR3, as DNA: TGCGCCAGCAGCTTTAGTGGGACAGGACAAGAGACCCAGTACTTC.

This clonotype was observed at least ten times. V usage is TRBV3-1 and J usage is TRBJ2-7, with 9 bases that match TRBD2. Germline V gene data show CDR1 as LGHDT and CDR2 as YNNKEL (reference sequence). This CDR3 has 15 residues. V lost 4 bases to trimming and J lost 6 bases; unmatched junction nucleotides: 10. This chain's CDR3 is CASSPCQREVCEQYF. The DNA of the CDR3 is TGTGCCAGCAGCCCCTGTCAGCGGGAGGTCTGCGAGCAGTACTTC.

This clonotype was seen at least ten times. The rearrangement links TRBV7-8 to TRBJ2-1; D is tentatively TRBD1 or TRBD2 (5 bases each). V was pared by 5 bases and J by 7 bases, with 36 bases between. The CDR3 consists of 21 residues. The germline V gene has CDR1 SGHVS and CDR2 FQNEAQ. The CDR3 protein is CASSTTGLGVRLGVRKNEQFF. In DNA, the CDR3 is TGTGCCAGCAGCACCACAGGCTTAGGCGTTCGTTTGGGGGTGAGGAAGAATGAGCAGTTCTTC.

This clonotype has at least ten counts. The chain joins TRBV7-2 to TRBJ2-7; D gene ambiguous. V shed 0 bases and J shed 0 bases, with 9 bases lying between them. CDR1 and CDR2 from the germline V gene are SGHTA and FQGNSA. The CDR3 totals 15 residues. The chain's CDR3 is CASSLADGGSYEQYF. For the CDR3, the DNA is TGTGCCAGCAGCTTAGCCGACGGCGGCTCCTACGAGCAGTACTTC. Supplemented by reference TRBV7-2 and TRBJ2-7, the full variable domain reads GAGVSQSPSNKVTEKGKDVELRCDPISGHTALYWYRQSLGQGLEFLIYFQGNSAPDKSGLPSDRFSAERTGGSVSTLTIQRTQQEDSAVYLCASSLADGGSYEQYFGPGTRLTVT.

The V gene is TRBV18, the J gene TRBJ2-4; D gene uncertain. This CDR3 is built from 14 residues. The germline V gene encodes CDR1 KGHSH and CDR2 LQKENI. Trimming removed 2 bases from V and 7 bases from J, with 12 bases in between. The CDR3 bases are TGTGCCAGCTCACCATACGACACAGCGAACATTCAGTACTTC. Translated: CASSPYDTANIQYF. Full variable domain (remainder filled in from reference TRBV18 and TRBJ2-4): NAGVMQNPRHLVRRRGQEARLRCSPMKGHSHVYWYRQLPEEGLKFMVYLQKENIIDESGMPKERFSAEFPKEGPSILRIQQVVRGDSAAYFCASSPYDTANIQYFGAGTRLSVL.

In this sample, this clonotype turned up many times. V is TRBV20-1 and J is TRBJ2-5, with D hard to call. V was pared by 3 bases and J by 4 bases, with 6 bases between. This CDR3 comprises 11 residues. Germline V lookup: CDR1 DFQATT, CDR2 SNEGSKA (reference sequence). The CDR3 coding sequence is TGCAGTGCTAGGGGTCCAGAGACCCAGTACTTC. Protein: CSARGPETQYF.

This clonotype was counted many times. The chain is built from TRBV7-9 and TRBJ2-5; D may correspond to TRBD1 or TRBD2 (5 bases each). The CDR3 is 16 residues long. Germline CDR1 SEHNR, CDR2 FQNEAQ (reference sequence). Trimming shortened V by 0 bases and J by 1 base, and 12 bases separated the two germline ends. CDR3 coding DNA: TGTGCCAGCAGCTTAGCTATACTTGGGGGCCAAGAGACCCAGTACTTC. It specifies CASSLAILGGQETQYF.

This clonotype appeared a few times. V is TRBV29-1 and J is TRBJ2-7, with 7 nucleotides matching TRBD1. The ends lost 4 bases at V and 0 bases at J; junction bases unmatched: 6. The germline gives CDR1 SQVTM, CDR2 ANQGSEA. CDR3 length: 14 amino acids. The CDR3 sequence is CSVGGGKSSYEQYF. CDR3 in DNA: TGCAGCGTTGGAGGGGGCAAGAGCTCCTACGAGCAGTACTTC.

The J gene is TRBJ2-2, the V gene TRBV12-3 or TRBV12-4; no definite D call. The CDR3 consists of 15 residues. Trimming pared 1 base from V and 2 bases from J, leaving 8 bases between. The CDR3 spells CASSLEVSNTGELFF. DNA of the CDR3: TGTGCCAGCAGTTTAGAGGTATCAAACACCGGGGAGCTGTTTTTT.

This clonotype came up many times. The chain carries TRBV3-1 and TRBJ1-3; tentative D call: TRBD1 (5 bases). CDR3 length: 15 residues. V shed 4 bases and J shed 10 bases, with 20 bases lying between them. Germline V gives CDR1 LGHDT, CDR2 YNNKEL (reference sequence). The CDR3 coding sequence is TGTGCCAGCAGCCTTACCCCCCCCGGTGGGGGAACCATATATTTT. Its protein is CASSLTPPGGGTIYF.

This clonotype has ten or more counts. The rearrangement joins TRBV11-2 to TRBJ2-7; the match to TRBD2 covers 7 bases. V lost 4 bases, J lost 0 bases, and 12 bases stayed unmatched. The CDR3 spans 17 residues. Germline CDR1 reads SGHAT; CDR2 reads FQNNGV. In DNA form, the CDR3 reads TGTGCCAGCAGCTCCGATCATAGCGGGTGGAGCTCCTACGAGCAGTACTTC. Its translation: CASSSDHSGWSSYEQYF.

As to this clonotype: The CDR3 does not close with the conserved phenylalanine or tryptophan, likely indicating a read error. The J gene is TRBJ2-1, the V gene TRBV7-3; 10 bases fit TRBD2. Germline CDR1 SGHTA, CDR2 FQGTGA. The CDR3 contains 15 residues. V was clipped by 2 bases and J by 9 bases; unmatched bases: 7. The CDR3 DNA reads as TGTGCCAGCAGCTTAGGGCTGGGACTAGCGTCTGAGCAGTTCATC. Translation: CASSLGLGLASEQFI.

This clonotype was counted many times. The J gene is TRBJ2-1, the V gene TRBV12-3 or TRBV12-4; D possibly corresponds to TRBD2 (6 bases). Trimming took off 0 bases at V and 6 bases at J, with 21 bases between the two ends. This CDR3 has 18 residues. The DNA of the CDR3 is TGTGCCAGCAGTTTAGCGCTTGACCTCGTCGGGACTCGCAATGAGCAGTTCTTC. Its protein product is CASSLALDLVGTRNEQFF.

The sample holds a few counts of this clonotype. The chain recombines TRBV7-3 with TRBJ2-7; possibly TRBD1 or TRBD2 for D (5 bases each). The V end was cut by 7 bases, the J end by 5 bases, with 21 bases between. The V gene's germline CDR1 is SGHTA and CDR2 FQGTGA. The CDR3 has 15 residues. The DNA for the CDR3 is TGTGCCAGCACCATACTAGGACAAGCGCTCCACGAGCAGTACTTC. Amino acids: CASTILGQALHEQYF. The whole variable domain, filled in from reference TRBV7-3 and TRBJ2-7, reads GAGVSQTPSNKVTEKGKYVELRCDPISGHTALYWYRQSLGQGPEFLIYFQGTGAADDSGLPNDRFFAVRPEGSVSTLKIQRTERGDSAVYLCASTILGQALHEQYFGPGTRLTVT.